The T cell receptor beta chain described here comes from a study of response to subunit inactivated influenza vaccine listed by TCRdb under 2018. As for the study more broadly: Deep quantitative T cell receptor repertoire profiling was used in the study to track responses to a trivalent subunit inactivated influenza vaccine. Study-wide findings and limitations: The authors suggested that each seasonal influenza vaccination may recruit only a limited number of new T cells.

Libraries were built with RT-PCR. Instrument on record: Illumina HiSeq 2500. TCRdb reanalyzed the raw reads on its own, using fastp at Q25 for trimming and MiXCR for clone calling, and kept in-frame beta chains. Rows merge per CDR3 protein into single entries with the most common DNA and genes. The sample table shows about 570,000 distinct CDR3 sequences, and roughly 12% are seen once. The top ten constitute 10% to 13% of the sample. This clonotype was seen more than once but under ten times. No cognate antigen has been identified for it. No base quality values were provided; no much bigger clone lies one nucleotide off. Measured from the cysteine to the phenylalanine, the CDR3 is 15 residues long. The DNA shown is the 45-base CDR3, in frame from base 1. V drops 1 base and J drops 2 bases, leaving 11 bases in between. The CDR1 and CDR2 encoded by the germline V gene are SGHDN and FVKESK.

The chain uses TRBV14 and TRBJ1-1, with no confidently assigned D gene. This clonotype originated in a man aged 50-60 years who received an inactivated influenza vaccine. Donor details come from another sample of the same person, matched by shared clones. The source material was PBMCs from blood, sampled on the day of vaccination. The CDR3 protein is CASSQVGRSNTEAFF. The sequenced DNA is TGTGCCAGCAGCCAAGTCGGCCGATCAAACACTGAAGCTTTCTTT. This CDR3, with the reference TRBV14 and TRBJ1-1 proteins standing in past its ends, gives the full variable domain EAGVTQFPSHSVIEKGQTVTLRCDPISGHDNLYWYRRVMGKEIKFLLHFVKESKQDESGMPNNRFLAERTGGTYSTLKVQPAELEDSGVYFCASSQVGRSNTEAFFGQGTRLTVV.